Listed below are T cell receptor beta chains from one sample, sequenced in a study of cytomegalovirus exposure and HLA in healthy donors. TCRdb keeps only in-frame clones here, not all; method: immunoSEQ multiplex PCR. The repertoire holds approximately 150,000 clones, with 75% to 85% as singletons. Material: PBMCs. Receptors were obtained from a man in his fifties in good health and CMV-seropositive. The conserved cysteine and the conserved F or W are not part of the CDR3 here. The D gene is left open where the match is weak.

D gene,V gene,CDR3 protein
-,TRBV2,ASSERWGGDNSPLH
TRBD2,TRBV9,ASGRAGGSTDTQY
TRBD2,TRBV6-6,ASIQGGTGELF
-,TRBV7-2,ASSQHQGSYEQY
-,TRBV27,ASSLTSQASYEQY
TRBD1,TRBV7-2,ASSLDRGLEKLF
TRBD1,TRBV30,AWSRTGTSVRSGNTIY
-,TRBV4-1,ASSQDQRSSYEQY
TRBD2,TRBV9,ASSEALGGGAFTYNEQF
TRBD1,TRBV10-3,AIRGQVVDGYT
-,TRBV13,ASKGGALYGYT
-,TRBV19,ASSLNSYRYGYT
TRBD1,TRBV5-6,ASSPGTASGANVLT
-,TRBV30,AWRMSADTQY
TRBD1,TRBV5-1,ASSQGQGAYNEQF
TRBD1,TRBV5-1,ASHKDRGLHLTSTDTQY
TRBD1,TRBV10-3,AISEPTGGSVYT
-,TRBV28,ASGGGAPYGYT
-,TRBV7-9,ASSGQIEAF
-,TRBV5-1,ASAAENEQF
TRBD1,TRBV30,ASRQGRNQPQH
-,TRBV7-2,ASSLARRTDYGYT